This T cell receptor (beta chain) was sequenced in a study of blood T cells in healthy people across ages. The study's findings and limits: Strong correlation existed between TCR beta diversity and naive T cell percentage.

A word on this clonotype: Its antigen is not identified.

A sample-barcoded 5' primer and a J-beta primer mix were used in a second PCR of roughly 7 to 12 cycles. One entry per CDR3 protein results from TCRdb running MiXCR on the 5' RACE reads. The table has over a million distinct CDR3 sequences, roughly 59% seen once; the top ten hold 6.5% to 8.5%. A minimum of 5.5 micrograms of total RNA was extracted per sample. The sequenced sample consisted of blood. This TCR derives from a man in his late teens or twenties in good health.

CDR3 bases: TGCAGTGCTCTAGTCTCCCAATTCTACGAGCAGTACTTC. Amino acid sequence: CSALVSQFYEQYF. The V and J genes are TRBV20-1 and TRBJ2-5; D unclear. The closer fit of TRBJ2-7 to the DNA end suggests the J call may be wrong. The germline gives CDR1 DFQATT, CDR2 SNEGSKA (reference sequence). The CDR3 sequence is 13 residues long.